One sample yielded the 7 T cell receptor beta chains listed below, sequenced in a study of blood T cell repertoires in COVID-19. The protocol was immunoSEQ multiplex PCR, while the TCRdb copy is restricted to in-frame clones and leaves out a portion. Of some 150,000 clones listed, roughly 90% are singletons. The sequenced sample was PBMCs or T cells enriched from blood (not recorded which). The receptors stem from a woman aged 25 to 45 with acute COVID-19.

The chain carries TRBV7-2 and TRBJ1-4; D gene unclear. The length of the CDR3 is 14 residues. Germline CDR1 SGHTA, CDR2 FQGNSA. The V and J ends lost 0 bases and 8 bases respectively, with 10 bases between them. CDR3 sequence (DNA): TGTGCCAGCAGCTTAGCCCCTCTAGAGGAAAAACTGTTTTTT. Protein: CASSLAPLEEKLFF.

This sequence joins TRBV9 and TRBJ2-2; weak D call: TRBD2 (6 bases). Germline values: CDR1 SGDLS, CDR2 YYNGEE. V dropped 5 bases and J dropped 2 bases, with 13 bases sitting between them. This CDR3 comprises 15 residues. CDR3 loop: CASSITSRNTGELFF. CDR3 coding DNA: TGTGCCAGCAGTATCACTAGCAGAAACACCGGGGAGCTGTTTTTT.

The chain links TRBV18 to TRBJ2-7; 9 bases map to TRBD2. The V and J ends lost 2 bases and 5 bases, in that order; junction bases with no gene match: 13. CDR1 and CDR2 (germline): KGHSH, LQKENI. The CDR3 sequence is 17 residues long. CDR3 residues: CASSPAAGGPRTNEQYF. The CDR3 DNA reads TGTGCCAGCTCACCAGCGGCGGGAGGGCCTAGGACCAACGAGCAGTACTTC.

This chain uses TRBV6-4 with TRBJ2-3; 7 bases agree with TRBD2. The germline gives CDR1 MRHNA, CDR2 SNTAGT. V lost 5 bases, J lost 0 bases, and 5 bases stayed unmatched. This CDR3 is built from 15 residues. For the CDR3, the DNA is TGTGCCAGCAGTTTTTCTAGCGGTAGCACAGATACGCAGTATTTT. It specifies CASSFSSGSTDTQYF.

The chain employs TRBV6-5 and TRBJ1-6; 9 bases line up with TRBD1. Trimming took 4 bases from V and 13 from J; bases not matched to a gene: 8. The CDR3 spans 14 residues. CDR1 and CDR2 from the germline V gene are MNHEY and SVGAGI. The CDR3 nucleotides are TGTGCCAGCAGTTTCGGACAGGGGCCTGATCCCCTCCACTTT. As protein: CASSFGQGPDPLHF.

This chain joins TRBV4-3 and TRBJ1-4, with D maybe TRBD1 (5 bases). Germline CDR1 reads LGHNA; CDR2 reads YSLEER. Trimming shortened V by 3 bases and J by 3 bases, and 20 bases separated the two germline ends. This CDR3 has 18 amino acids. CDR3 in DNA: TGCGCCAGCAGCCAGGCGACAGTTCTGGTCGCGTCTAATGAAAAACTGTTTTTT. It codes for CASSQATVLVASNEKLFF.

The chain has TRBV30 and TRBJ2-1; no clear D. The CDR3 has 12 residues. Germline CDR1 GTSNPN, CDR2 SVGIG (reference sequence). The V end lost 2 bases, the J end lost 5 bases, and 7 bases lay between the germline ends. The CDR3, as DNA: TGTGCCTGGAGTAGCCTCCACAATGAGCAGTTCTTC. As protein: CAWSSLHNEQFF.